These 8 T cell receptor beta chains originate from one sample sequenced in a study of CD8 T cells in Susac syndrome (dated by TCRdb to between 2018 and 2021). Receptors were amplified or captured by the immunoSEQ multiplex PCR assay. RNA was extracted using the RNeasy kit, and about 0.5 to 1 ug of the RNA was reverse transcribed with random hexamers. TCRdb redid the processing of the public reads, applying fastp at Q25 and MiXCR, and retained in-frame beta chains. Rows are unified per CDR3 protein, each entry keeping the most common DNA and genes. The sample records approximately 190,000 distinct CDR3 sequences, more than 85% of which are singletons. Around 0.16% of the sample lies in the top ten. Sequencing used CD8+ T cells from PBMCs. These receptors all come from a human donor with Susac syndrome.

The chain has TRBV6-5 and TRBJ1-1; D not certain. V lost 2 bases and J 0 bases, leaving 10 bases between the germline ends. CDR1 MNHEY and CDR2 SVGAGI come from the germline V gene. The CDR3 spans 15 residues. The CDR3 DNA is TGTGCCAGCAGTTACGGGCTCGGGATGAACACTGAAGCTTTCTTT. It specifies CASSYGLGMNTEAFF.

The V and J genes are TRBV30 and TRBJ1-4, with D unresolved. The CDR3 runs to 13 residues. V lost 1 base, J lost 8 bases, and 11 bases lay in between. Germline V CDR1 and CDR2: GTSNPN, SVGIG (reference sequence). CDR3 protein: CAWSEENAEKLFF. For the CDR3, the DNA is TGTGCCTGGAGTGAAGAAAATGCCGAAAAACTGTTTTTT.

This chain links TRBV20-1 with TRBJ1-2, with D tentatively TRBD1 (5 bases). CDR3 length: 13 residues. Trimming took off 0 bases at V and 5 bases at J, with 10 bases between the two ends. Germline V gene lookup returns CDR1 DFQATT and CDR2 SNEGSKA (reference sequence). The CDR3, as DNA: TGCAGTGCTAGAGAGGGGGAAGGATATGGCTACACCTTC. It is translated as CSAREGEGYGYTF.

The chain uses TRBV7-6 and TRBJ2-6; tentatively, D is TRBD1 (7 bases). Germline V lookup: CDR1 SGHVS, CDR2 FNYEAQ. V shed 6 bases and J shed 0 bases, with 12 bases lying between them. CDR3 length: 16 amino acids. DNA for the CDR3: TGTGCCAGCAGTAGACAGGGAGGCTCTGGGGCCAACGTCCTGACTTTC. As protein: CASSRQGGSGANVLTF.

The chain recombines TRBV6-6 with TRBJ2-7; D gene ambiguous. Trimming took off 0 bases at V and 4 bases at J, with 7 bases between the two ends. Per the germline V gene, CDR1 is MNHNY and CDR2 is SVGAGI (reference sequence). This CDR3 region has 13 residues. CDR3 loop: CASSYSSDYEQYF. Written as DNA, the CDR3 is TGTGCCAGCAGTTACTCTTCAGATTACGAGCAGTACTTC.

Only one count was recorded for this clonotype. The chain employs TRBV6-5 and TRBJ1-5; D call uncertain. Germline V gene lookup returns CDR1 MNHEY and CDR2 SVGAGI. V was cut by 4 bases and J by 1 base, with 8 bases left in between. There are 14 residues in the CDR3. CDR3 nucleotide sequence: TGTGCCAGCAGTTTTCCGGAAAGCAATCAGCCCCAGCATTTT. Amino acids: CASSFPESNQPQHF.

The chain joins TRBV12-3 or TRBV12-4 to TRBJ2-5; D may be TRBD1 or TRBD2 (5 bases each). The CDR3 extends over 15 amino acids. Trimming shortened V by 5 bases and J by 6 bases, and 19 bases separated the two germline ends. This CDR3 reads CASSHGLGRVKTQYF. CDR3 bases: TGTGCCAGCAGTCATGGATTGGGACGGGTAAAGACCCAGTACTTC.

This chain links TRBV7-9 with TRBJ2-7; D gene uncertain. CDR3 length: 14 amino acids. The germline V gene has CDR1 SEHNR and CDR2 FQNEAQ (reference sequence). V lost 1 base to trimming and J lost 3 bases, with 10 bases between them. The CDR3 coding sequence is TGTGCCAGCAGCTTAGGAACGGCTCTCTACGAGCAGTACTTC. Protein sequence: CASSLGTALYEQYF.